This TCR beta chain comes out of a study of siplizumab effects on memory and regulatory T cells. Each sample had 95,000 to 100,000 TCR templates assayed. Method: immunoSEQ multiplex PCR; TCRdb's copy keeps in-frame clones and lacks some. The data contain around 7,000 clones, around 66% of them singletons. A few counts support this clone. Its specificity is unknown. Overall study findings and caveats: No functional test confirmed suppression by proliferating siplizumab-culture Tregs. Greater diversity than memory cells seemed evident in naive T cells, which also appeared to be major alloresponse contributors.

CDR1 is LGHNA and CDR2 is YNFKEQ in the germline V gene. This CDR3 has 15 amino acids. V shed 3 bases, J shed 5 bases, and the junction held 7 bases outside the gene matches. Sample: effector memory CD8+ T cells sorted from blood. The sample's subset: unstimulated CD8+ effector memory T cells. This chain connects TRBV4-2 to TRBJ2-1, with 7 bases identical to TRBD2. This TCR was recovered from a human donor in good health. This CDR3 is CASSQGFGGDNEQFF. The CDR3 DNA is TGTGCCAGCAGCCAGGGGTTTGGGGGGGACAATGAGCAGTTCTTC.